This T cell receptor beta chain is drawn from a study of cytomegalovirus exposure and HLA in healthy donors. Comments on this clone: Its antigen is not identified.

The donors were part of the roughly 120-subject validation cohort, which stood apart from the roughly 730-subject first cohort. V dropped 6 bases and J dropped 8 bases, with 16 bases sitting between them. The CDR3 loop spans 13 amino acids. Per the germline V gene, CDR1 is LNHDA and CDR2 is SQIVND (reference sequence). The study's findings and limits: Reports described diagnosis of cytomegalovirus status by the classifier as highly specific and sensitive. Some public TCRs appeared in many individuals, while most sequences were rare.

Only in-frame clones appear in the TCRdb table, and some are missing; sequencing was by immunoSEQ multiplex PCR. The repertoire holds 60,000 to 80,000 clones, roughly 94% seen once, with roughly 3.2% in the top ten. This chain joins TRBV19 and TRBJ1-1; D remains unclear. The sequence was obtained from a woman aged 18-29 years in good health and CMV-seropositive. Sequences were obtained from PBMCs. The CDR3: CASSATTTAEAFF. The CDR3 DNA reads TGTGCCAGTAGCGCGACAACCACAGCAGAAGCTTTCTTT.